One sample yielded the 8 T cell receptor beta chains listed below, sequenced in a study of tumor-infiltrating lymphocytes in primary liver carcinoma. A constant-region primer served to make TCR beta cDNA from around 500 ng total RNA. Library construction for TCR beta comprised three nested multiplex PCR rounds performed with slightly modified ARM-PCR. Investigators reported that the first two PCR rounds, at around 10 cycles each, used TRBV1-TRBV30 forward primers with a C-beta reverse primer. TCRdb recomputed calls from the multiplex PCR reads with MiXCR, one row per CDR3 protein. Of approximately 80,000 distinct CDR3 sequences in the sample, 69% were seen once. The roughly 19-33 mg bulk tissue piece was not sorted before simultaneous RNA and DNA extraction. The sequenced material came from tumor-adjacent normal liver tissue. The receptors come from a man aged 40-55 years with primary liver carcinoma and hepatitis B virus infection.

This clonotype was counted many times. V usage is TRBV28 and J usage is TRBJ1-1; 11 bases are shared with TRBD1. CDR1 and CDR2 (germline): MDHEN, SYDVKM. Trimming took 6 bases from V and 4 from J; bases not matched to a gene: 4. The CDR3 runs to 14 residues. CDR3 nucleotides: TGTGCCAGCAGACCCGGGACAGGGGGCACTGAAGCTTTCTTT. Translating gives CASRPGTGGTEAFF.

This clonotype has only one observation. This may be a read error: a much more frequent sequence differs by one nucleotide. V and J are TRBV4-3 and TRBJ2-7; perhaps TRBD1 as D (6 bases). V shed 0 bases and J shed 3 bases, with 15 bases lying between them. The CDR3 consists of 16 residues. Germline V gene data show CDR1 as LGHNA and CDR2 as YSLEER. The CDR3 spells CASSQDLGATLYEQYF. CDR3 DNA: TGCGCCAGCAGCCAAGATTTGGGGGCCACCCTCTACGAGCAGTACTTC.

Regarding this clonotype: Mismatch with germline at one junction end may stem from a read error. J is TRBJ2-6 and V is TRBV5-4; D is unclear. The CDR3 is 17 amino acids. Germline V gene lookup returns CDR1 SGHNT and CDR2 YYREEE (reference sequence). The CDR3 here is CASSPGSFFSAANVLTF. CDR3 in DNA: TGTGCCAGCAGCCCCGGGTCTTTCTTCTCTGCGGCCAACGTCCTGACTTTC.

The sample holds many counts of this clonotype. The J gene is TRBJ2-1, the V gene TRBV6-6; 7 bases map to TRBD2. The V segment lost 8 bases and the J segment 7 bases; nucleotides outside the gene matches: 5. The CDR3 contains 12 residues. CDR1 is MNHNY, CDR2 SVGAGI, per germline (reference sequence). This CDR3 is CASWTSPNEQFF. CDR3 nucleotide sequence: TGTGCCAGCTGGACTAGTCCAAATGAGCAGTTCTTC.

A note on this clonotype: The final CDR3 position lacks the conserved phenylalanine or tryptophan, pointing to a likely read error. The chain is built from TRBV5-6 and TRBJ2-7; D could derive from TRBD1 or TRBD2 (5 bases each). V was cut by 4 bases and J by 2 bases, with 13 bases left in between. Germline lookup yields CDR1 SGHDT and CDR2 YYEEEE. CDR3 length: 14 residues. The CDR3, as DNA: TGTGCCAGCAGCAATAGGGAGACAGCCTACGAGCAGTACTTA. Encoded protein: CASSNRETAYEQYL.

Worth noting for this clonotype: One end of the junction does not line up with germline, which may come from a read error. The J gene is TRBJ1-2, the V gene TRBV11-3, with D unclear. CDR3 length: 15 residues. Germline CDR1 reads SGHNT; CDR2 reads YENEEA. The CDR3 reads CASSPVIKIDYGYIF. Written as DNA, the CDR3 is TGTGCCAGCAGCCCCGTGATAAAAATAGACTATGGCTACATCTTC. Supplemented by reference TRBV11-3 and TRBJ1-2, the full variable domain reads EAGVVQSPRYKIIEKKQPVAFWCNPISGHNTLYWYLQNLGQGPELLIRYENEEAVDDSQLPKDRFSAERLKGVDSTLKIQPAELGDSAVYLCASSPVIKIDYGYIFGSGTRLTVV.

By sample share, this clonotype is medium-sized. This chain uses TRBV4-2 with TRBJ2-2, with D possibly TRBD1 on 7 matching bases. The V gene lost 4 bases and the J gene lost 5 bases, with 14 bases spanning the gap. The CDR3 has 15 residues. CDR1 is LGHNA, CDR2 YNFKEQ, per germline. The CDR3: CASSPMTGRTGELFF. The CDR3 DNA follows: TGTGCCAGCAGCCCGATGACAGGGAGGACCGGGGAGCTGTTTTTT.

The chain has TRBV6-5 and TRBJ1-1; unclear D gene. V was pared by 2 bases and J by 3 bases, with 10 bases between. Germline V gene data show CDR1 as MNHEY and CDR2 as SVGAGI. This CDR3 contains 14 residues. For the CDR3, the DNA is TGTGCCAGCAGTTACGAGGGAATGGACACTGAAGCTTTCTTT. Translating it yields CASSYEGMDTEAFF.